This T cell receptor beta chain was sequenced during a study of blood T cells in healthy people across ages. Study-level results: Versus aged donors, long-lived donors had higher diversity and more naive CD4+ cells.

Germline V gives CDR1 DFQATT, CDR2 SNEGSKA (reference sequence). V was clipped by 6 bases and J by 10 bases, with 19 bases between them. This CDR3 spans 13 amino acids. Concerning this clonotype: What it binds is not known.

Through a sample-barcoded 5' primer and a J-beta primer mix, a second PCR was run for 7 to 11 cycles. TCRdb reanalysed the 5' RACE reads using MiXCR and keeps one entry per CDR3 protein. Of around 1.1 million distinct CDR3 sequences detected, 35% to 40% appear once; the ten largest clones hold 13%. The V and J genes are TRBV20-1 and TRBJ2-1; the D gene is possibly TRBD2 (6 bases). The source of this sequence is a man between 18 and 35 years old in good health. The specimen sequenced was blood. CDR3 region: CSATPGTYDEQFF. The CDR3 bases are TGCAGTGCCACCCCCGGGACTTACGACGAGCAGTTCTTC.